The rows below give T cell receptor beta chains drawn from one sample of a study of shared clonotypes between healthy human individuals. Data came from immunoSEQ multiplex PCR; TCRdb stores just in-frame clones and leaves some out. Of fewer than 1 million clones in the sample, 96% were seen once. Source material: naive CD8+ T cells sorted from blood. These receptors all stem from a man between 25 and 39 years old in good health. The CDR3 runs from the conserved cysteine through the conserved F or W. The D gene is left open where the match is weak. Clone size appears in some rows only: once, few, many, or a class for an expanded clone.

d_gene	v_gene	j_gene	abundance	CDR3nt	CDR3aa
TRBD2	TRBV6-1	TRBJ2-1	NA	TGTGCCAGCAGCGACCTCAGCGGACCGGGAGGTGAGCAGTTCTTC	CASSDLSGPGGEQFF
TRBD2	TRBV10-1	TRBJ2-3	NA	TGCGCCAGCAGTGGTACTAGCGGAAGCACAGATACGCAGTATTTT	CASSGTSGSTDTQYF
NA	TRBV27	TRBJ2-4	NA	TGTGCCAGCAGTTTAGACGGGGGTAACATTCAGTACTTC	CASSLDGGNIQYF
NA	TRBV27	TRBJ2-7	NA	TGTGCCAGCACCGCAGGGAGTTCCTACGAGCAGTACTTC	CASTAGSSYEQYF
TRBD2	TRBV30	TRBJ2-3	NA	TGTGCCTGGAGTGAGAGCGGGGATCTAGATACGCAGTATTTT	CAWSESGDLDTQYF
NA	TRBV4-1	TRBJ2-1	NA	TGCGCCAGCAGCCTGAGACGGGAGCAGTTCTTC	CASSLRREQFF
TRBD1	TRBV5-8	TRBJ2-5	NA	TGTGCCAGCAGCTTCGGGACAGGGGGAGAGAGGGAGACCCAGTACTTC	CASSFGTGGERETQYF
NA	TRBV9	TRBJ2-6	few	TGTGCCAGCAGCGTATCCGGGGCCAACGTCCTGACTTTC	CASSVSGANVLTF
NA	TRBV9	TRBJ2-5	NA	TGTGCCAGCAGCGCCGGGACGACGAACCAAGAGACCCAGTACTTC	CASSAGTTNQETQYF
NA	TRBV28	TRBJ2-7	NA	TGTGCCAGCAGCCCACTAGCTTACGAGCAGTACTTC	CASSPLAYEQYF
NA	TRBV27	TRBJ2-6	NA	TGTGCCTCGCAGGGGTATCCCATCTCTGGGGCCAACGTCCTGACTTTC	CASQGYPISGANVLTF
TRBD2	TRBV7-9	TRBJ2-1	NA	TGTGCCAGCAGCTTAGTGGGGACTAGCGGGACCAATGAGCAGTTCTTC	CASSLVGTSGTNEQFF
NA	TRBV9	TRBJ1-1	once	TGTGCCAGCAGCGAGCCCCAGAGACTCTTGGCTTGGGGCACTGAAGCTTTCTTT	CASSEPQRLLAWGTEAFF
TRBD2	TRBV6-1	TRBJ2-1	NA	TGTGCCAGCAGTGAGCGGGAGGGCCGCCACAATGAGCAGTTCTTC	CASSEREGRHNEQFF
TRBD2	TRBV13	TRBJ2-3	NA	TGTGCCAGCAGCTCTTGGACTAGCGGGGTGGCAGATACGCAGTATTTT	CASSSWTSGVADTQYF
NA	TRBV5-6	TRBJ2-7	NA	TGTGCCAGCAGCTCCCGACTAGAAAACGAGCAGTACTTC	CASSSRLENEQYF
TRBD2	TRBV7-9	TRBJ2-7	NA	TGTGCCAGCAGCCATAGCGGGGACTACCGCTACGAGCAGTACTTC	CASSHSGDYRYEQYF
NA	TRBV2	TRBJ2-1	NA	TGTGCCAGCAGGCTGGACGGCCCCAATGAGCAGTTCTTC	CASRLDGPNEQFF
TRBD2	TRBV2	TRBJ2-1	NA	TGTGCCAGCAGTGAAGCGGCACTAGCGTCTTCCTACAATGAGCAGTTCTTC	CASSEAALASSYNEQFF
TRBD1	TRBV19	TRBJ2-6	once	TGTGCCCCTACCGGGACAGGGTCCTCTGGGGCCAACGTCCTGACTTTC	CAPTGTGSSGANVLTF
NA	TRBV7-9	TRBJ2-3	NA	TGTGCCAGCAACGGGGAGTCCGGGTGGACAGATACGCAGTATTTT	CASNGESGWTDTQYF
NA	TRBV7-9	TRBJ1-1	NA	TGTGCCAGAGACCCATTCGGTGGGACTGAAGCTTTCTTT	CARDPFGGTEAFF
NA	TRBV9	TRBJ2-3	NA	TGTGCCAGCAGCGTAGAGGCCTACAGCCAAGATACGCAGTATTTT	CASSVEAYSQDTQYF
NA	TRBV5-1	TRBJ2-7	NA	TGCGCCAGCAGCACGGAATCTGGGACATTTTTCTCCTACGAGCAGTACTTC	CASSTESGTFFSYEQYF
NA	TRBV6-5	TRBJ2-1	NA	TGTGCCAGCAGACCCAATATCAGGAATGAGCAGTTCTTC	CASRPNIRNEQFF
NA	TRBV27	TRBJ2-1	NA	TGTGCCAGCAGTGGGAAGGGCCCCTACAATGAGCAGTTCTTC	CASSGKGPYNEQFF
NA	TRBV7-6	TRBJ2-7	NA	TGTGCCAGCACCAACGGGCAGGGAATCTACGAGCAGTACTTC	CASTNGQGIYEQYF
NA	TRBV7-9	TRBJ2-1	NA	TGTGCCAGCAGCCCGGAGGGGGCGGGCTTCTACAATGAGCAGTTCTTC	CASSPEGAGFYNEQFF
TRBD1	TRBV7-6	TRBJ1-5	NA	TGTGCCAGCAGTCACGGGACAGGAAATCAGCCCCAGCATTTT	CASSHGTGNQPQHF
NA	TRBV29-1	TRBJ2-1	NA	TGCAGCGGATGGGGCGGGCCGAGTCTCAATGAGCAGTTCTTC	CSGWGGPSLNEQFF
TRBD1	TRBV28	TRBJ1-5	NA	TGTGCCAGCAGGAAAGGACAGGGATTTTATCAGCCCCAGCATTTT	CASRKGQGFYQPQHF
NA	TRBV6-6	TRBJ2-2	NA	TGTGCCAGCAGTTACGGGCTGAACACCGGGGAGCTGTTTTTT	CASSYGLNTGELFF
NA	TRBV28	TRBJ2-2	NA	TGTGCCAGCAGTTTATCAACCGGACTTAACGACGCGAACACCGGGGAGCTGTTTTTT	CASSLSTGLNDANTGELFF
TRBD1	TRBV4-1	TRBJ2-7	NA	TGCGCCAGCAGCCACTCGGGACAGGGTTCCTACGAGCAGTACTTC	CASSHSGQGSYEQYF
NA	TRBV5-4	TRBJ2-7	once	TGTGCCAGCAGCCCTGGGGGATCCTACGAGCAGTACTTC	CASSPGGSYEQYF
NA	TRBV27	TRBJ2-7	NA	TGTGCCAGCAGGGGTAGCTGGTACGAGCAGTACTTC	CASRGSWYEQYF
NA	TRBV2	TRBJ1-4	NA	TGTGCCAGCAGTGAATCTATGTCTCTACGCCGAGAAAAACTGTTTTTT	CASSESMSLRREKLFF
NA	TRBV6-5	TRBJ2-7	NA	TGTGCCAGCAGTTACGGGGTCGCCTACGAGCAGTACTTC	CASSYGVAYEQYF
NA	TRBV6-6	TRBJ2-7	NA	TGTGCCAGCAGTTCCCCCACTGACAACTCCTACGAGCAGTACTTC	CASSSPTDNSYEQYF
TRBD1	TRBV9	TRBJ2-7	NA	TGTGCCAGCAGCACCCCCGGGACAGGGTCCTACGAGCAGTACTTC	CASSTPGTGSYEQYF
NA	TRBV15	TRBJ2-1	NA	TGTGCCACCAGCCCGGACAGATACAATGAGCAGTTCTTC	CATSPDRYNEQFF
NA	TRBV11-2	TRBJ2-3	NA	TGTGCCAGCAGCTTGATCTCAGATACGCAGTATTTT	CASSLISDTQYF
NA	TRBV11-3	TRBJ2-3	NA	TGTGCCAGCAGCTCCCGACTCAGCACAGATACGCAGTATTTT	CASSSRLSTDTQYF
TRBD2	TRBV6-6	TRBJ2-7	once	TGTGCCAGCAGTTACTCGGGCGGGAGCTCCTACGAGCAGTACTTC	CASSYSGGSSYEQYF
NA	TRBV7-6	TRBJ2-7	NA	TGTGCCAGCAGCTTTGGAGGGGGCTCCTACGAGCAGTACTTC	CASSFGGGSYEQYF
NA	TRBV27	TRBJ2-7	NA	TGTGCCAGCAGTCTGGGACACATCTACGAGCAGTACTTC	CASSLGHIYEQYF
TRBD2	TRBV7-2	TRBJ2-1	NA	TGTGCCAGCAGCTTATCCCGCCCCGGGACTAGCTACAATGAGCAGTTCTTC	CASSLSRPGTSYNEQFF
TRBD2	TRBV10-2	TRBJ2-1	NA	TGCGCCAGCAGCTACGGACTAGCGGGAGGAAATGAGCAGTTCTTC	CASSYGLAGGNEQFF
NA	TRBV7-8	TRBJ1-1	NA	TGTGCCAGCAGCACAGGGCTCGAAGCTTTCTTT	CASSTGLEAFF
NA	TRBV27	TRBJ2-1	NA	TGTGCCAGCAGTGATCTAAGGGAGCAGTTCTTC	CASSDLREQFF
NA	TRBV7-9	TRBJ2-1	NA	TGTGCCAGCAGCTCATTTCCAGATGAGCAGTTCTTC	CASSSFPDEQFF
TRBD2	TRBV18	TRBJ2-1	NA	TGTGCCAGCTCAGCAAGCGGGAGCTCCTACAATGAGCAGTTCTTC	CASSASGSSYNEQFF
NA	TRBV6-1	TRBJ1-2	NA	TGTGCCAGCAGTGAAACTGGATACTATGGCTACACCTTC	CASSETGYYGYTF